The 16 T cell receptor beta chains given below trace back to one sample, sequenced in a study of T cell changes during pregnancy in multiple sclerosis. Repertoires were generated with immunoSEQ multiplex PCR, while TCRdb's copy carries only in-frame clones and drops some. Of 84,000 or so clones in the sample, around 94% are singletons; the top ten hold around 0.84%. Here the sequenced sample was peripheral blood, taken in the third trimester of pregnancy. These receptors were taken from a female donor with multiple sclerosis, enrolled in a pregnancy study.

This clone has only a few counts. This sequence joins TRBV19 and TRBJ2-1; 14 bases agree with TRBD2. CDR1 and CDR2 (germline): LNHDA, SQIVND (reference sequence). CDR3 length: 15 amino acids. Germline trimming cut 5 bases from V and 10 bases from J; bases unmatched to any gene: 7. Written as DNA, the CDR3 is TGTGCCAGTAGTGGGGGACTAGCGGGAGTAGACGAGCAGTTCTTC. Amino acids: CASSGGLAGVDEQFF.

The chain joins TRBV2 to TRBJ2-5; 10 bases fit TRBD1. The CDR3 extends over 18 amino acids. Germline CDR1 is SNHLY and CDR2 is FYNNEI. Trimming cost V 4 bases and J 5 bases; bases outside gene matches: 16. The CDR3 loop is CASSGRDRGNGEEETQYF. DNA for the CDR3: TGTGCCAGCAGTGGCCGGGACAGGGGAAATGGAGAGGAGGAGACCCAGTACTTC.

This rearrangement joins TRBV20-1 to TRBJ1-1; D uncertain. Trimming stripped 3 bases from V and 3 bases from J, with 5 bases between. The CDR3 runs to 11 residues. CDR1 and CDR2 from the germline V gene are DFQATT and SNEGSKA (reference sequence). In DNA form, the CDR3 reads TGCAGTGCTAGCGGGGACACTGAAGCTTTCTTT. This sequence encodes CSASGDTEAFF.

CDR3 nucleotides: TGTGCCAGCTCACACGGACAGGAGCCTCCCGGCTACACCTTC. Its protein product is CASSHGQEPPGYTF. This chain uses TRBV18 with TRBJ1-2, with TRBD1 matching over 7 bases. The V gene end was trimmed by 4 bases and the J gene end by 8 bases; junction bases not matched to a gene: 10. The germline gives CDR1 KGHSH, CDR2 LQKENI. This CDR3 region has 14 residues.

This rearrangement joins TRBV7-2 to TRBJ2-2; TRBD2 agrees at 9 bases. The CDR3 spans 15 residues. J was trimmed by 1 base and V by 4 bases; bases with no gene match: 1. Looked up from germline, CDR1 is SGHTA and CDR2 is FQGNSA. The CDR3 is CASSSSGMNTGELFF. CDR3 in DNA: TGTGCCAGCAGCTCTAGCGGGATGAACACCGGGGAGCTGTTTTTT.

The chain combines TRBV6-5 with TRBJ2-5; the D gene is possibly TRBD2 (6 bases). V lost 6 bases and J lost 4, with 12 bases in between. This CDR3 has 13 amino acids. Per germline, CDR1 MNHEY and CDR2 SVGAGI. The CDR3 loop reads CASRRGGGETQYF. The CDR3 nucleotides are TGTGCCAGCAGGCGGGGCGGTGGAGAGACCCAGTACTTC.

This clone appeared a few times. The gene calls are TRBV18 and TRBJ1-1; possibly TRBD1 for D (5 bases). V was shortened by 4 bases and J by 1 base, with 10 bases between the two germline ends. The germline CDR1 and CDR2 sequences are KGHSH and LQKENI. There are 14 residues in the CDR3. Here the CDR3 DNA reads TGTGCCAGCTCACTCGACAGAACGAACACTGAAGCTTTCTTT. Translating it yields CASSLDRTNTEAFF.

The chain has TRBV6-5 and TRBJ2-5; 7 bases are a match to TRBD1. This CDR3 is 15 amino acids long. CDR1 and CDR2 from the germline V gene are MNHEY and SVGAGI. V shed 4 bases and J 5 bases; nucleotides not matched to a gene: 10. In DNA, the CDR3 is TGTGCCAGCAGTTCCACCGGGACAGACTGGGAGACCCAGTACTTC. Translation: CASSSTGTDWETQYF.

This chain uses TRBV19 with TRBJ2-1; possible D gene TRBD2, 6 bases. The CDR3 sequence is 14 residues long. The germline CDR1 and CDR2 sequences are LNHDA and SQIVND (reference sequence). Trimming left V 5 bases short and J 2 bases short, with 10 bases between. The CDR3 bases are TGTGCCAGTAGTTTGGGGGGAACCTACAATGAGCAGTTCTTC. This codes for CASSLGGTYNEQFF.

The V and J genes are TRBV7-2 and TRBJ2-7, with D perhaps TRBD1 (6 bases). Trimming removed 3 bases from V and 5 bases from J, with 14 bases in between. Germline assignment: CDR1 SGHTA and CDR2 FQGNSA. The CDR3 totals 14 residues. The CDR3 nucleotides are TGTGCCAGCAGCTTCCGCACAGGGCCCAACGAGCAGTACTTC. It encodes CASSFRTGPNEQYF.

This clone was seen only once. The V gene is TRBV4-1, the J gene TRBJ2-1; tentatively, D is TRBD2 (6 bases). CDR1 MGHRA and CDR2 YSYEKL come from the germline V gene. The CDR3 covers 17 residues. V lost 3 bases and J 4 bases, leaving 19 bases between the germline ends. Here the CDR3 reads CASSQGEGGHLYNEQFF. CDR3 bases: TGCGCCAGCAGCCAGGGAGAGGGAGGACACCTTTACAATGAGCAGTTCTTC.

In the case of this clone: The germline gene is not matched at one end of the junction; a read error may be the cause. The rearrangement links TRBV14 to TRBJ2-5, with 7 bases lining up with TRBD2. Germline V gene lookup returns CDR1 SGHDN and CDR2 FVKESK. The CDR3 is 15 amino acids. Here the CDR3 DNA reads TGTGCCAGCAGCCCTCGCCGGGACTACCAGGAGACCCAGTACTTC. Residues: CASSPRRDYQETQYF.

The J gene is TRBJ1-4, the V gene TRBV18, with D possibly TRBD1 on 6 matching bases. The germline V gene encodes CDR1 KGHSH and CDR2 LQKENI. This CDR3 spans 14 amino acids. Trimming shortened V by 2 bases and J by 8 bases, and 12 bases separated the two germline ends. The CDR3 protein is CASSPGGWEEKLFF. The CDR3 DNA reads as TGTGCCAGCTCACCAGGGGGCTGGGAAGAAAAACTGTTTTTT. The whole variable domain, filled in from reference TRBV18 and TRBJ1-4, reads NAGVMQNPRHLVRRRGQEARLRCSPMKGHSHVYWYRQLPEEGLKFMVYLQKENIIDESGMPKERFSAEFPKEGPSILRIQQVVRGDSAAYFCASSPGGWEEKLFFGSGTQLSVL.

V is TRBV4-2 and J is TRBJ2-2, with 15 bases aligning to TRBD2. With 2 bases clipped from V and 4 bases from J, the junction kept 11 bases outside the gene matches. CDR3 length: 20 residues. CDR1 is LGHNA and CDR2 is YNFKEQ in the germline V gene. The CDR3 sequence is CASSQLSPGLAGGGTGELFF. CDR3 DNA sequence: TGTGCCAGCAGCCAATTGAGTCCGGGACTAGCGGGAGGTGGCACCGGGGAGCTGTTTTTT.

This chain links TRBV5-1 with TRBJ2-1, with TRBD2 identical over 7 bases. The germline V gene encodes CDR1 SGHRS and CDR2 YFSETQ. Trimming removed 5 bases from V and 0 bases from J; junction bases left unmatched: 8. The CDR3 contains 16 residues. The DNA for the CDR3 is TGCGCCAGCAGACCGGGACTATCGAGCTCCTACAATGAGCAGTTCTTC. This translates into CASRPGLSSSYNEQFF.

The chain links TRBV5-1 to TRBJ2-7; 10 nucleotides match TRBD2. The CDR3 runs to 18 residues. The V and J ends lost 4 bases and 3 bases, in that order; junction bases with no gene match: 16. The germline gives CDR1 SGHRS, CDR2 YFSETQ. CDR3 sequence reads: CASSPGLGSGRSGYEQYF. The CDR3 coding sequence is TGCGCCAGCAGCCCGGGACTGGGTAGCGGGAGGAGTGGCTACGAGCAGTACTTC.